Each of the 3 T cell receptor beta chains below was sequenced from the same sample in a study of identical twins. TCRdb reanalysed the 5' RACE reads using MiXCR and keeps one entry per CDR3 protein. This table holds about 890,000 distinct CDR3 sequences, 9% to 15% found once. A further study also used this sample, focusing on yellow fever vaccine responses in identical twins.

The sequenced sample was PBMCs. Receptors originate from a woman aged 18 to 35 in good health.

This clonotype was counted many times. The genes are TRBV6-1 and TRBJ1-2; D might be TRBD1 (6 bases). Trimming stripped 8 bases from V and 1 base from J, with 17 bases between. The germline CDR1 and CDR2 sequences are MNHNS and SASEGT. The CDR3 has 15 residues. The CDR3 DNA follows: TGTGCCAGCGGAGGCCAACAGGGCTTTAACTATGGCTACACCTTC. Translated, it gives CASGGQQGFNYGYTF.

V and J are TRBV5-1 and TRBJ1-2; maybe TRBD1 (6 bases). This CDR3 has 17 amino acids. V lost 5 bases, J lost 5 bases, and 25 bases lay in between. The germline V gene encodes CDR1 SGHRS and CDR2 YFSETQ. The CDR3 nucleotides read TGCGCCAGCAGTCGAGCCCGTCGGGGGGCGTCGGAGTATGGCTACACCTTC. Translation gives CASSRARRGASEYGYTF.

The chain joins TRBV4-1 to TRBJ2-1; a possible D gene is TRBD1 (7 bases). This CDR3 comprises 18 residues. CDR1 is MGHRA and CDR2 is YSYEKL in the germline V gene. The V end lost 4 bases, the J end lost 2 bases, and 21 bases lay between the germline ends. The CDR3 sequence is CASSRKKVEGQPYNEQFF. In DNA form, the CDR3 reads TGCGCCAGCAGCCGCAAGAAGGTGGAGGGACAGCCCTACAATGAGCAGTTCTTC.